This T cell receptor beta chain derives from a study of cytomegalovirus exposure and HLA in healthy donors. Study conclusions and caveats: TCR beta sequences numbering 15,000 to 20,000 were associated with HLA alleles at 0.05 false discovery rate in a later analysis. Later, an analysis showed that TCR beta chains associated with HLA were more clonally expanded than others that were equally common. The Asian-associated ancestry cluster reportedly had fewer N-insertions than the 666-donor mean in a later analysis.

Note on this clone: Its antigen is unidentified.

The PCR ran on 60 Vbeta and 13 Jbeta primers. Sequenced by immunoSEQ multiplex PCR; TCRdb stores in-frame clones only, minus some. The sample data list fewer than 150,000 clones. The CDR3 is 14 residues long. Germline lookup yields CDR1 SGHAT and CDR2 FQNNGV. J lost 1 base, V lost 3 bases, and 3 bases had no gene match. This clonotype was sampled from a man aged 40-49 years in good health and CMV-seronegative. The chain couples TRBV11-2 to TRBJ2-7, with 7 bases fitting TRBD1. Sample: PBMCs. CDR3: CASSLGQNSYEQYF. The CDR3 DNA reads TGTGCCAGCAGCTTGGGACAGAATTCCTACGAGCAGTACTTC. Supplemented by reference TRBV11-2 and TRBJ2-7, the full variable domain reads EAGVAQSPRYKIIEKRQSVAFWCNPISGHATLYWYQQILGQGPKLLIQFQNNGVVDDSQLPKDRFSAERLKGVDSTLKIQPAKLEDSAVYLCASSLGQNSYEQYFGPGTRLTVT.